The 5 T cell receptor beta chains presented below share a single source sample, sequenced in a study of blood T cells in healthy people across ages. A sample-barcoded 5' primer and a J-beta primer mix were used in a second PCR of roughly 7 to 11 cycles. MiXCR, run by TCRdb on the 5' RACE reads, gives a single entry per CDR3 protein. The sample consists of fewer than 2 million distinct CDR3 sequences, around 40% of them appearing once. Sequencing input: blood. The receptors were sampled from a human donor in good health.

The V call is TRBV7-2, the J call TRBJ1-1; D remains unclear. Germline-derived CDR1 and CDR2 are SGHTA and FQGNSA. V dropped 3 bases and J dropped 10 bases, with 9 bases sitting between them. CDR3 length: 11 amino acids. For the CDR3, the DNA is TGTGCCAGCAGCTTGGGATTGACAGCTTTCTTT. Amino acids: CASSLGLTAFF. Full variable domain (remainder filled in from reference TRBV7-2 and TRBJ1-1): GAGVSQSPSNKVTEKGKDVELRCDPISGHTALYWYRQSLGQGLEFLIYFQGNSAPDKSGLPSDRFSAERTGGSVSTLTIQRTQQEDSAVYLCASSLGLTAFFGQGTRLTVV.

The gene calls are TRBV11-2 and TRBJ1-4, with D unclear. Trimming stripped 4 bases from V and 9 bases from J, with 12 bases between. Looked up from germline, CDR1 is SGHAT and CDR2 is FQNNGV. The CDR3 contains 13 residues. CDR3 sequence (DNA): TGTGCCAGCAGCTCCGGAATAGGTAAAAAACTGTTTTTT. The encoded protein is CASSSGIGKKLFF.

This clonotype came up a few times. In nucleotides, the CDR3 is TGCGCCAGCAGCCAAGATCTCCCTCCGACAGGGGGTTCCTACAATGAGCAGTTCTTC. This encodes CASSQDLPPTGGSYNEQFF. This chain connects TRBV4-3 to TRBJ2-1, with 9 bases identical to TRBD1. The germline CDR1 and CDR2 sequences are LGHNA and YSLEER. The ends lost 0 bases at V and 1 base at J; junction bases unmatched: 10. This CDR3 is 19 amino acids long.

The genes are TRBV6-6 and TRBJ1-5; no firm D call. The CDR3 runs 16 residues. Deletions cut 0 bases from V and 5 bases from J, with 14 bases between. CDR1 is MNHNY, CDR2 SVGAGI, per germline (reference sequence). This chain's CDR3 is CASSYSGREAYQPQHF. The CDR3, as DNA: TGTGCCAGCAGTTACTCGGGGAGGGAGGCTTATCAGCCCCAGCATTTT.

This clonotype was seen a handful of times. The CDR3 loop reads CASIPNGGLHYEQYF. CDR3 coding DNA: TGTGCCAGCATACCGAACGGGGGGTTGCACTACGAGCAGTACTTC. This sequence joins TRBV28 and TRBJ2-7; 7 positions agree with TRBD2. V lost 7 bases to trimming and J lost 3 bases; unmatched junction nucleotides: 12. Germline CDR1 reads MDHEN; CDR2 reads SYDVKM. The CDR3 length is 15 residues.